This T cell receptor beta chain comes out of a study of Graves' ophthalmopathy and Graves' hyperthyroidism. General study findings and limits: The model's prediction of ophthalmopathy progression had 70.59% sensitivity and roughly 72% specificity. Ophthalmopathy could be told apart from stable hyperthyroidism by a 13-signature model (about 88% sensitivity, around 79% specificity).

This clonotype has more than one count but fewer than ten. As yet, its antigen is unknown. Enrollment excluded any patients with other autoimmune diseases, uncontrolled infections, pregnancy or lactation. Someone took the PBMCs out of more than 9 ml of fresh peripheral blood. The CDR3 extends over 14 amino acids. Germline CDR1 reads MDHEN; CDR2 reads SYDVKM. V lost 4 bases to trimming and J lost 2 bases, with 12 bases between them. As the template, RNA transcripts were used to amplify TCR beta CDR3 regions. A first-round RT-PCR used HTBI primers, followed by a second-round multiplex PCR. TCRdb processed the multiplex PCR reads anew with MiXCR; each CDR3 protein has one entry. The sample lists some 360,000 distinct CDR3 sequences, roughly 15% seen once, with roughly 2.4% in the top ten.

The sequencing sample was made of peripheral blood. The receptor's source is an adult woman with stable Graves' hyperthyroidism. The genes are TRBV28 and TRBJ2-7; possibly TRBD2 for D (5 bases). The CDR3 is CASSSPPGTYEQYF. As DNA, the CDR3 is TGTGCCAGCAGTTCACCCCCGGGGACCTACGAGCAGTACTTC.